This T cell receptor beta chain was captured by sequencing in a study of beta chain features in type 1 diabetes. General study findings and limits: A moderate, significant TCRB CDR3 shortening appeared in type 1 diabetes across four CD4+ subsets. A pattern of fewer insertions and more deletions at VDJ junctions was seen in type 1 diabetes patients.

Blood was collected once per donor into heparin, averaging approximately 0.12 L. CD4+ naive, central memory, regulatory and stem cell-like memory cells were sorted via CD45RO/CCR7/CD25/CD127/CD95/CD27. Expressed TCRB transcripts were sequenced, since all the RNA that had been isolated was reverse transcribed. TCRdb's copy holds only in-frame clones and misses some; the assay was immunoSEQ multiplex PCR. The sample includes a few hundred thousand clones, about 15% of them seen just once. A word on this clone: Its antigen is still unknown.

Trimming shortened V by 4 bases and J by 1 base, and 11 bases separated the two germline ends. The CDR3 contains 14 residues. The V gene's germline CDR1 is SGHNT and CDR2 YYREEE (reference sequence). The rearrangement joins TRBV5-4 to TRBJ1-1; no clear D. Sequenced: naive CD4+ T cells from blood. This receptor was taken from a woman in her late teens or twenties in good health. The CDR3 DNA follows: TGTGCCAGCAGCCCAGTCGAGCGGAACACTGAAGCTTTCTTT. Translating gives CASSPVERNTEAFF.